This T cell receptor beta chain was identified during a study of blood T cell repertoires in COVID-19 (dated by TCRdb to 2019 to 2021). Background for the entire study: Samples covering the acute and convalescent phases of COVID-19 were provided by collaborators in the United States, Italy and Spain. The prospective study material was composed of cDNA or gDNA derived from T cells, B-cell-depleted T cells, or PBMCs. The dataset comprised deeply sampled blood TCRbeta repertoires from subjects exposed to, actively infected with, or recovered from COVID-19. A freely available public database, intended as a resource for researchers studying the immune response to SARS-CoV-2, is where the repertoires were released. The samples were drawn from two sources: the first 160 participants of the ongoing ImmuneRACE study, and 1,000 to 1,500 subjects contributed by 6 global collaborators. Sample metadata almost always included a de-identified subject ID, COVID-19 status, age in years and sex. Where available, HLA class I and class II types were taken from metadata supplied by the sample provider and were not determined by assay-based typing. General findings and caveats noted by the study authors: The quantity of clinical and demographic metadata differed by source and by participant and was supplied without curation.

TCRbeta CDR3 regions were amplified from genomic DNA by means of the immunoSEQ Assay, a bias-controlled multiplex PCR. The source study handled its data this way. Nucleated cell counts per sample were estimated from amplification of reference gene primers within the assay. To quantify the absolute abundance of each unique TCRbeta CDR3 rearrangement, sequence reads were collapsed and filtered. For each sample, productive Simpson clonality was calculated as the square root of Simpson's diversity index over productive rearrangements. TCRdb obtained this table from immuneACCESS and retained in-frame rearrangements with V and J assigned. These tables miss some clones; where compared with another copy, unresolved V genes account for less than half of the shortfall, and the remainder is unexplained. Clonal size and the V and J genes are those of that table, whereas D and trimming came from the DNA. The sample has around 80,000 clones on record, 65% to 85% of them singletons. Around 4.8% of the sample is taken by the ten largest.

Counted from cysteine to phenylalanine, this CDR3 has 15 amino acids. Left in the record is the CDR3 DNA by itself, 45 bases read in frame from the first base. CDR1 is given as KGHSH and CDR2 as LQKENI, both from the germline V gene. V was cut back by 4 bases and J by 2 bases, leaving a gap of 14 bases between them. This clone was observed a handful of times. The antigen it recognizes is unknown. Base-call qualities are not available, and no considerably larger clone is one nucleotide away. The collaborating institutions used their own protocols to collect whole blood in K2EDTA tubes. Collaborator samples were shipped for TCRbeta analysis as frozen whole blood, isolated PBMCs, or DNA extracted from either sample type.

Sequencing was done on a sample of peripheral blood. This sequence was found in a woman older than 75 with active or convalescent COVID-19. The V and J genes are TRBV18 and TRBJ1-1, with a weak D call of TRBD1 (5 bases match). The CDR3 amino acid sequence is: CASSLNRGQNTEAFF. DNA sequence: TGTGCCAGCTCACTCAATAGAGGACAAAACACTGAAGCTTTCTTT.